This T cell receptor (beta chain) comes out of a study of Ad26.COV2.S vaccination and SARS-CoV-2 variants. Study context: Donor had been placed in the Ad26.COV2.S arm of the COV1001 trial. General study findings and limits: Quantification of TCR breadth and depth may have yielded underestimates of total T cell responses.

Germline V gene lookup returns CDR1 SGHTA and CDR2 FQGNSA. CDR3 size: 14 residues. Trimming removed 1 base from V and 7 bases from J, with 10 bases in between. As for treatment: some 19 received Ad26.COV2.S at low or high dose, single or two shots; about 5 received placebo; per-sample allocation not given. Material that was analyzed had been drawn on day 63 after the first vaccine or placebo injection. A Boston adult aged 18-55 years was the donor. Method: immunoSEQ multiplex PCR; TCRdb's copy keeps in-frame clones and lacks some. The data contain approximately 360,000 clones, about 83% of them seen just once; the ten biggest clones take up 7.4%. Regarding this clone: The antigen remains unidentified.

This sequence originates from a person aged 18-65 years who received the Ad26.COV2.S COVID-19 vaccine or a placebo. The genes are TRBV7-2 and TRBJ1-4; D perhaps matches TRBD1 (6 bases). The input for sequencing was peripheral blood, taken in a trial of Ad26.COV2.S vaccine versus placebo. In nucleotides, the CDR3 is TGTGCCAGCAGCTTAGGGGGGGCGAGTGAAAAACTGTTTTTT. Amino acid sequence: CASSLGGASEKLFF.